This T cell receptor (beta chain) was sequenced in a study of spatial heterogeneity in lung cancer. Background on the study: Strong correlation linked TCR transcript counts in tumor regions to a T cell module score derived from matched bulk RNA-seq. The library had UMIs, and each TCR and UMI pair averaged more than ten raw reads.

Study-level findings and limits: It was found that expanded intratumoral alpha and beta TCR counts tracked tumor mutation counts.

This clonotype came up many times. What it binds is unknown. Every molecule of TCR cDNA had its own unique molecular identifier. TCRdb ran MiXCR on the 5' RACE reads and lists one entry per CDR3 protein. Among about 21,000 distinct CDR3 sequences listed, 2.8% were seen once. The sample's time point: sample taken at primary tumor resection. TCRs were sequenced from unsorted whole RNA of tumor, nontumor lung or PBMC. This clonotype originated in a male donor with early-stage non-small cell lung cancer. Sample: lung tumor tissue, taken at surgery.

The CDR3 DNA reads TGTGCCAGCAGTTTGTATAAGTACGAGCAGTACTTC. The encoded protein is CASSLYKYEQYF. The chain couples TRBV12-3 or TRBV12-4 to TRBJ2-7; D not certain. This CDR3 region has 12 residues. Trimming shortened V by 3 bases and J by 4 bases, and 7 bases separated the two germline ends.